This T cell receptor beta chain was sequenced for a study of T cells after posttransplantation cyclophosphamide. V dropped 1 base and J dropped 4 bases, with 14 bases sitting between them. Germline loops: CDR1 SGHTA, CDR2 FQGNSA. The CDR3 spans 15 residues. This clone has ten or more counts. The antigen is unknown. This table comes from immunoSEQ multiplex PCR, and its TCRdb copy is limited to in-frame clones, with some not included. Sampling found over 25,000 clones, none seen once. Study conclusions and caveats: TRB clonality was highly associated with recipient CMV seropositivity and reactivation. TRB overlap between skin or GI tissue T cells and blood was limited. Donor-recipient repertoire similarity was low at 1-2 months, rising over year one.

The J gene is TRBJ2-7, the V gene TRBV7-2; maybe TRBD2 (5 bases). The sequence came from a man in his fifties or sixties in good health, CMV-negative, and a related stem cell transplant donor. Sample: PBMCs. This CDR3 is CASSLGVPSSYEQYF. DNA of the CDR3: TGTGCCAGCAGCTTAGGAGTCCCTAGCTCGTACGAGCAGTACTTC.